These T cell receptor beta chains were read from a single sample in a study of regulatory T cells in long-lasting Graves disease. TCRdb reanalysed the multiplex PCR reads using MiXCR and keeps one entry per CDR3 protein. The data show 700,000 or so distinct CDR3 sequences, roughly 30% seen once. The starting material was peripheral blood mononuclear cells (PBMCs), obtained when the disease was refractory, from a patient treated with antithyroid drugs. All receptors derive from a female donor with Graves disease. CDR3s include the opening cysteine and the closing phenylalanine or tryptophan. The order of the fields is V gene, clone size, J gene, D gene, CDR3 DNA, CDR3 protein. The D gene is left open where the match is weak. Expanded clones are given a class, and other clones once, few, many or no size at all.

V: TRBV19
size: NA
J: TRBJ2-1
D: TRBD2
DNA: TGTGCCAGTAGTATAGTAGGGGGGGGACTAGCGGGAGGGGAGCAGTTCTTC
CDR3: CASSIVGGGLAGGEQFF

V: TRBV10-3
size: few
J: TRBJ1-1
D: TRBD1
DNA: TGTGCCATCAGGGGGACAGGGGAGCCGAACACTGAAGCTTTCTTT
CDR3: CAIRGTGEPNTEAFF

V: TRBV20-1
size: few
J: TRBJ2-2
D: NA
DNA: TGCAGTGTCCCGGGGGTCGACACCGGGGAGCTGTTTTTT
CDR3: CSVPGVDTGELFF

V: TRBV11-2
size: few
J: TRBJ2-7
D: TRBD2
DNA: TGTGCCAGCAGCTTAGGGACTAGCGGGTCCGCCTACGAGCAGTACTTC
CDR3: CASSLGTSGSAYEQYF

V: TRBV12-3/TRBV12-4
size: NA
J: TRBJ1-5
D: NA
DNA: TGTGCCAGCAGTTTAAATCAGGGAGGGGTCAGCAATCAGCCCCAGCATTTT
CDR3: CASSLNQGGVSNQPQHF

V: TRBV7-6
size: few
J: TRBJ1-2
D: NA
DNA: TGTGCCAGCAGCTTAGCCCCAGGGCGGCCCTCGGGCGCTAACTATGGCTACACCTTC
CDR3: CASSLAPGRPSGANYGYTF

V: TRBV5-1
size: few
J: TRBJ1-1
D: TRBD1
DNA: TGCGCCAGCAGCTTGCGCCCCCGGGACAGGCCGATGAACACTGAAGCTTTCTTT
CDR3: CASSLRPRDRPMNTEAFF

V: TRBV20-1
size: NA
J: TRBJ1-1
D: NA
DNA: TGCAGTGCTGACCGAGATGTGGGGGGCATGAACACTGAAGCTTTCTTT
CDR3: CSADRDVGGMNTEAFF

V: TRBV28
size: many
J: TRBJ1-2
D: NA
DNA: TGTGCCAGCAGTTTCGGGGGCTCGGGCTATGGCTACACCTTC
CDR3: CASSFGGSGYGYTF

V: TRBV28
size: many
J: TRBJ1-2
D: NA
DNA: TGTGCCAGCAGCCTTACAGGGAGCTATGGCTACACCTTC
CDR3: CASSLTGSYGYTF

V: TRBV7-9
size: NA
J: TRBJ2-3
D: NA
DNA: TGTGCCAGCACCCCCGAGAGAGGCCCAGATACGCAGTATTTT
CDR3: CASTPERGPDTQYF

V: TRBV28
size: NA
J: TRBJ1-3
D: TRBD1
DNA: TGTGCCAGCAGTTTACCGGGACAGGGATCTGGAAACACCATATATTTT
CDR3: CASSLPGQGSGNTIYF

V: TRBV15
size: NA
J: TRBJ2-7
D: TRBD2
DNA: TGTGCCACCAGCTGTTACACTAGCGGGAGTTACGAGCAGTACTTC
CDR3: CATSCYTSGSYEQYF

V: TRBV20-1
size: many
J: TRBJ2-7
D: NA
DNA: TGCAGTGCTAATCAGGGTTACGGGGTCGAGCAGTACTTC
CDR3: CSANQGYGVEQYF

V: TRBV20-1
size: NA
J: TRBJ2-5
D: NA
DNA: TGCAGTGGGGCACCCCAGGGAGAGACCCAGTACTTC
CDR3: CSGAPQGETQYF

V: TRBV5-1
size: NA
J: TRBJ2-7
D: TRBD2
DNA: TGCGCCAGCAGCTTGGCCGGGGGGTTCATCGGCAACGAGCAGTACTTC
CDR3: CASSLAGGFIGNEQYF

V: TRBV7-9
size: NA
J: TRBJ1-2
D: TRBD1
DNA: TGTGCCAGCAGTCGGACAGGGCCCTATGGCTACACCTTC
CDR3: CASSRTGPYGYTF

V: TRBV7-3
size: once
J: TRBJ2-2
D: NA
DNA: TGTGCCAGCAGCCCCCCTAGTTCCGGGGAGCTGTTTTTT
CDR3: CASSPPSSGELFF

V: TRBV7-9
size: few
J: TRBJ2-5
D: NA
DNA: TGTGCCAGCAGCTCGACTGAAGAGACCCAGTACTTC
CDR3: CASSSTEETQYF

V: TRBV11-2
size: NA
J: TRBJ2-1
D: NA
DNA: TGTGCCAGCAGGACAGGGGGTAGCGGGAGAGTGAATGAGCAGTTCTTC
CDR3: CASRTGGSGRVNEQFF

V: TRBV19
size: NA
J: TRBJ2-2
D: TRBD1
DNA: TGTGCCAGTAGATCTGACAGGGTCACCGGGGAGCTGTTTTTT
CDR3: CASRSDRVTGELFF

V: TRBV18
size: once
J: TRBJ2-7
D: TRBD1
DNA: TGTGCCAGCTCACCATTGGACAGGAGCGCCGAGCAGTACTTC
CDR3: CASSPLDRSAEQYF

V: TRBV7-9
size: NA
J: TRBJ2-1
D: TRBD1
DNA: TGTGCCAGCAGCAAACAGGGGGACAATGAGCAGTTCTTC
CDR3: CASSKQGDNEQFF

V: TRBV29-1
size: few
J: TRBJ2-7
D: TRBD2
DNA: TGCAGCGTTGAAGTAATGGGGGGACTAGCGGGAGGCGAGCAGTACTTC
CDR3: CSVEVMGGLAGGEQYF

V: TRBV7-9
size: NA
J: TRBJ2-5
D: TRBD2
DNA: TGTGCCAGCAGCTTTACTAGCGGAGACGAAGAGACCCAGTACTTC
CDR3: CASSFTSGDEETQYF

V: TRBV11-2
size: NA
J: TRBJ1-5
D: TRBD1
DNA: TGTGCCAGCAGCCCAGGGACAGGGGGATATAGCAATCAGCCCCAGCATTTT
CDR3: CASSPGTGGYSNQPQHF

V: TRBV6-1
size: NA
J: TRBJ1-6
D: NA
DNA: TGTGCCAGCACCCGCGGTGGCAGAAATAATTCACCCCTCCACTTT
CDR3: CASTRGGRNNSPLHF

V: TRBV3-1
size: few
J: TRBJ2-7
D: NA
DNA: TGTGCCAGCAGCCTCGTAGCGGACAATTCCTACGAGCAGTACTTC
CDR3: CASSLVADNSYEQYF

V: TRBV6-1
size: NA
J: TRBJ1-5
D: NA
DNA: TGTGCCAGCAGTACTGACAGTGGAAGGAATCAGCCCCAGCATTTT
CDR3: CASSTDSGRNQPQHF

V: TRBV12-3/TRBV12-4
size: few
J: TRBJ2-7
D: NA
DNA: TGTGCCAGCAGTTTATCGATGACCTACGAGCAGTACTTC
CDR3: CASSLSMTYEQYF

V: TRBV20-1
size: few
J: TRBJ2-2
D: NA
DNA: TGCAGTGCCCCCCGGCCCGGCGGGACCGGGGAGCTGTTTTTT
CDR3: CSAPRPGGTGELFF

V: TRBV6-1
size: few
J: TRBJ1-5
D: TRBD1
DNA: TGTGCCAGTCAAAGCAGGGGGCCAAATCAGCCCCAGCATTTT
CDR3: CASQSRGPNQPQHF

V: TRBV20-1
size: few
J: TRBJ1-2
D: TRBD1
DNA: TGCAGTGCTAGAGGAGGGGGCCCCTTTGGCTACACCTTC
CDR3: CSARGGGPFGYTF

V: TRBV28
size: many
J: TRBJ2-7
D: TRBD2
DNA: TGTGCCGCGCGCCAGGACCCGACGAGGGCGGGAGGGTATGAGCAGTACTTC
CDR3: CAARQDPTRAGGYEQYF

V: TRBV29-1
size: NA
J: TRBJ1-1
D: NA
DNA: TGCAGCGTGATCCAGGGGAGGAGGATGAACACTGAAGCTTTCTTT
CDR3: CSVIQGRRMNTEAFF

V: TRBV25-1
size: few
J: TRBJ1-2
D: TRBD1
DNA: TGTGCCAGCAGTGCCCAGGGGGGGTGGAAAGGCTACACCTTC
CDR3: CASSAQGGWKGYTF

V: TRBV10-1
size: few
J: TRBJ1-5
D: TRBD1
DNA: TGCGCCAGCAGTGCCCCGGCGGACAGGGGGCATCAGCCCCAGCATTTT
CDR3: CASSAPADRGHQPQHF

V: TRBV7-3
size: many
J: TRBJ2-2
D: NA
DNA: TGTGCCAGCAGCTTATCCCTAGCGACCGGGGAGCTGTTTTTT
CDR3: CASSLSLATGELFF

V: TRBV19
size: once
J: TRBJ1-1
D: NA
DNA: TGTGCCATTTTTCAGAGAACTGAAGCTTTCTTT
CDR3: CAIFQRTEAFF

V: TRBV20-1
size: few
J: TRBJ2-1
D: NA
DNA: TGCAGTGCTAGAGATGCAGCGGGTAGTTCAAATGAGCAGTTCTTC
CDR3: CSARDAAGSSNEQFF

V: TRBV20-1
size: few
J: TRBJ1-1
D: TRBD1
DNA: TGCAGTGCTAGGCAGGGGGGTAGGACTGAAGCTTTCTTT
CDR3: CSARQGGRTEAFF

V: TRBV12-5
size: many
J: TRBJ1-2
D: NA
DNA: TGTGCTAGTGGCCGGGACTATTACTATGGCTACACCTTC
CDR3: CASGRDYYYGYTF

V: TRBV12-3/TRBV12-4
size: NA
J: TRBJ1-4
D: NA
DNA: TGTGCCAGCAGGACACGGGGGGCGGAAAGGAGCAGTGAAAAACTGTTTTTT
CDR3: CASRTRGAERSSEKLFF

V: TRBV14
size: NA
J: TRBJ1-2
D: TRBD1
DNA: TGTGCCAGCAGCCAATCGGGACAGGGAGTTAGAGGCTACACCTTC
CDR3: CASSQSGQGVRGYTF

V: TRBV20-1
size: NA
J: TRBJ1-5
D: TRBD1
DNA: TGCAGTGCTATTCTGGACAGGGGTGGCAATCAGCCCCAGCATTTT
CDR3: CSAILDRGGNQPQHF